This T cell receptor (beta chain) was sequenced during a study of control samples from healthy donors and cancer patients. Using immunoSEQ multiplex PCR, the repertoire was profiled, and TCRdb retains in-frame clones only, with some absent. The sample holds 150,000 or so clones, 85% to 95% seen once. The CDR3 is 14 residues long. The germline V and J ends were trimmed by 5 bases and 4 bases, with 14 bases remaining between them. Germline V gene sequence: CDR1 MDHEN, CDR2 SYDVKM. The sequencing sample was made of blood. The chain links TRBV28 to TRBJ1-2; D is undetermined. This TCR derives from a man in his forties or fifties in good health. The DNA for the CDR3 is TGTGCCAGCAGTCCCCCTCACCCGCTCTATGGCTACACCTTC. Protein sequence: CASSPPHPLYGYTF.